A selection of T cell receptor beta chains follows, all from one sample in a study of radiotherapy plus CTLA-4 blockade in lung cancer. Only in-frame clones appear in the TCRdb table, and some are missing; sequencing was by immunoSEQ multiplex PCR. Of roughly 32,000 clones detected, approximately 70% appear once; the ten largest clones hold under 4.5%. Specimen: peripheral blood, collected from a patient treated with radiotherapy plus ipilimumab. These receptors all come from a human donor with non-small cell lung cancer who had stable disease on radiotherapy plus ipilimumab. CDR3s include the opening cysteine and the closing phenylalanine or tryptophan. A D gene is named only where the DNA matches it firmly. The size field is filled for only some rows; it gives once, few, many or a size class.

abundance: few; v_gene: TRBV11-2; d_gene: -; j_gene: TRBJ2-1; CDR3aa: CASSPDYVVSYNEQFF; CDR3nt: TGTGCCAGCAGCCCGGACTACGTCGTCTCCTACAATGAGCAGTTCTTC
abundance: -; v_gene: TRBV6-5; d_gene: TRBD1; j_gene: TRBJ2-5; CDR3aa: CASSYSGTGVKTQYF; CDR3nt: TGTGCCAGCAGTTACTCCGGGACAGGGGTCAAGACCCAGTACTTC
abundance: -; v_gene: TRBV27; d_gene: -; j_gene: TRBJ2-7; CDR3aa: CASAKMGHIYEQYF; CDR3nt: TGTGCCAGCGCCAAAATGGGCCACATCTACGAGCAGTACTTC
abundance: few; v_gene: TRBV19; d_gene: -; j_gene: TRBJ1-5; CDR3aa: CASSVELNQPQHF; CDR3nt: TGTGCCAGTAGTGTGGAACTCAATCAGCCCCAGCATTTT
abundance: few; v_gene: TRBV11-2; d_gene: TRBD2; j_gene: TRBJ2-1; CDR3aa: CASSFGSGRSYNEQFF; CDR3nt: TGTGCCAGCAGCTTTGGAAGCGGGAGGAGTTACAATGAGCAGTTCTTC
abundance: -; v_gene: TRBV6-1; d_gene: TRBD1; j_gene: TRBJ2-7; CDR3aa: CASSEGDRNNYEQYF; CDR3nt: TGTGCCAGCAGCGAAGGGGACAGGAACAACTACGAGCAGTACTTC
abundance: medium-sized; v_gene: TRBV6-1; d_gene: -; j_gene: TRBJ1-5; CDR3aa: CASREYTGNQPQHF; CDR3nt: TGTGCCAGCAGGGAATACACAGGGAATCAGCCCCAGCATTTT
abundance: -; v_gene: TRBV5-4; d_gene: TRBD2; j_gene: TRBJ2-2; CDR3aa: CASSLKTSVKGRELFF; CDR3nt: TGTGCCAGCAGCTTAAAAACTAGCGTCAAAGGCCGGGAGCTGTTTTTT
abundance: -; v_gene: TRBV5-1; d_gene: -; j_gene: TRBJ2-7; CDR3aa: CASTSLPDISYEQYF; CDR3nt: TGCGCCAGCACCTCGCTCCCGGACATCTCCTACGAGCAGTACTTC
abundance: -; v_gene: TRBV11-3; d_gene: -; j_gene: TRBJ2-7; CDR3aa: CASSQGQRNEQYF; CDR3nt: TGTGCCAGCAGCCAGGGGCAACGGAACGAGCAGTACTTC
abundance: -; v_gene: TRBV5-4; d_gene: -; j_gene: TRBJ2-3; CDR3aa: CASSSDYLSTDTQYF; CDR3nt: TGTGCCAGCAGCTCGGACTACCTTAGCACAGATACGCAGTATTTT
abundance: -; v_gene: TRBV7-6; d_gene: -; j_gene: TRBJ1-4; CDR3aa: CASSLRRTGEKLFF; CDR3nt: TGTGCCAGCAGCTTAAGGAGGACCGGTGAAAAACTGTTTTTT
abundance: -; v_gene: TRBV9; d_gene: TRBD2; j_gene: TRBJ2-4; CDR3aa: CASSPRTSGSTTAKNIQYF; CDR3nt: TGTGCCAGCAGCCCAAGGACTAGCGGGAGCACCACGGCCAAAAACATTCAGTACTTC
abundance: -; v_gene: TRBV7-8; d_gene: -; j_gene: TRBJ1-1; CDR3aa: CASSPRRASDRTEAFF; CDR3nt: TGTGCCAGCAGCCCCAGGAGGGCCAGCGATCGTACTGAAGCTTTCTTT
abundance: -; v_gene: TRBV7-9; d_gene: -; j_gene: TRBJ2-5; CDR3aa: CASSLGGLTETQYF; CDR3nt: TGTGCCAGCAGCTTAGGGGGCCTCACGGAGACCCAGTACTTC